What follows are 18 T cell receptor beta chains derived from one specimen sequenced in a study of CD8+ T cells in alopecia areata. RNA extraction was followed by reverse transcription into cDNA, which acted as the sequencing template. The assay was immunoSEQ multiplex PCR, and TCRdb's table has in-frame clones only and misses some. The top ten hold about an eighth of the sample, which has 160,000 or so clones, less than 80% seen once. The sequenced sample was CD8+ T cells sorted from blood, obtained at week 0. These receptors came from a human donor with alopecia areata.

The chain uses TRBV11-2 and TRBJ1-6; 7 bases are a match to TRBD1. Germline V gene lookup returns CDR1 SGHAT and CDR2 FQNNGV. The CDR3 consists of 16 residues. The V gene end was trimmed by 2 bases and the J gene end by 6 bases; junction bases not matched to a gene: 7. DNA of the CDR3: TGTGCCAGCAGCTTAACAGGGGTCGGGGGTAATTCACCCCTCCACTTT. The encoded protein is CASSLTGVGGNSPLHF. Drawing the rest from reference TRBV11-2 and TRBJ1-6, the complete variable domain is EAGVAQSPRYKIIEKRQSVAFWCNPISGHATLYWYQQILGQGPKLLIQFQNNGVVDDSQLPKDRFSAERLKGVDSTLKIQPAKLEDSAVYLCASSLTGVGGNSPLHFGNGTRLTVT.

The chain is built from TRBV4-1 and TRBJ2-1; TRBD2 matches at 7 bases. The CDR3 runs 13 residues. Germline CDR1 and CDR2: MGHRA and YSYEKL. Losses at the gene ends were 4 bases for V and 6 bases for J; bases not matched to a gene: 3. The CDR3 protein is CASSLPGGNEQFF. DNA of the CDR3: TGCGCCAGCAGCCTTCCGGGGGGCAATGAGCAGTTCTTC.

The chain employs TRBV27 and TRBJ2-1; D call uncertain. Germline values: CDR1 MNHEY, CDR2 SMNVEV (reference sequence). The CDR3 has 12 residues. V was cut by 10 bases and J by 7 bases, with 14 bases left in between. DNA of the CDR3: TGTGCCACCGGAAGTATTCTTAATGAGCAGTTCTTC. It is translated as CATGSILNEQFF.

The chain employs TRBV29-1 and TRBJ2-1; 7 nucleotides align to TRBD1. This CDR3 comprises 18 residues. The germline V gene encodes CDR1 SQVTM and CDR2 ANQGSEA. The V gene end was trimmed by 4 bases and the J gene end by 2 bases; junction bases not matched to a gene: 17. The CDR3 protein is CSVVDGTAYLPPYNEQFF. The CDR3 DNA reads as TGCAGCGTTGTCGATGGGACAGCCTATCTTCCACCCTACAATGAGCAGTTCTTC.

This clone was observed a few times. The chain recombines TRBV4-1 with TRBJ2-3, with D tentatively TRBD1 or TRBD2 (5 bases each). The CDR3 totals 16 residues. Trimming stripped 2 bases from V and 1 base from J, with 13 bases between. CDR1 MGHRA and CDR2 YSYEKL come from the germline V gene. The CDR3 bases are TGCGCCAGCAGCCAAAGGGGAGTCATGGGCACAGATACGCAGTATTTT. It encodes CASSQRGVMGTDTQYF.

The genes are TRBV19 and TRBJ2-5, with D unresolved. This CDR3 has 17 amino acids. Trimming removed 0 bases at V and 8 bases at J, with 22 bases between. CDR1 and CDR2 from the germline V gene are LNHDA and SQIVND (reference sequence). The CDR3 DNA follows: TGTGCCAGTAGTATAGATCGTCCTACCCTGGGAACCAGCACCCAGTACTTC. This sequence encodes CASSIDRPTLGTSTQYF.

This chain uses TRBV19 with TRBJ2-1; D possibly corresponds to TRBD1 (7 bases). V dropped 10 bases and J dropped 9 bases, with 19 bases sitting between them. Germline CDR1 and CDR2: LNHDA and SQIVND (reference sequence). This CDR3 region has 13 residues. The CDR3 DNA is TGTGCCATAGGGGGGCCAGGGGGTTTTGAGCAGTTCTTC. As protein: CAIGGPGGFEQFF.

Turning to this clone: The sample holds other DNA sequences that translate to the same CDR3. The V gene is TRBV27, the J gene TRBJ1-5; D gene unclear. CDR1 is MNHEY, CDR2 SMNVEV, per germline (reference sequence). CDR3 size: 14 residues. Trimming took 2 bases from V and 1 from J, leaving 6 bases between them. The CDR3 region has the DNA TGTGCCAGCAGTTTAGGTTCAAGCAATCAGCCCCAGCATTTT. This translates into CASSLGSSNQPQHF.

The table lists this clone with a few counts. The gene calls are TRBV6-5 and TRBJ2-1, with 7 positions matching TRBD2. CDR1 MNHEY and CDR2 SVGAGI come from the germline V gene. This CDR3 is 14 amino acids long. V lost 5 bases and J lost 7; bases outside the gene matches: 8. DNA for the CDR3: TGTGCCAGCAGTCCGCCGGGACTATTGAATGAGCAGTTCTTC. As protein: CASSPPGLLNEQFF.

The chain couples TRBV27 to TRBJ2-5, with D maybe TRBD2 (6 bases). The J call may not be correct, given that the DNA end is closer to TRBJ2-7. CDR1 is MNHEY and CDR2 is SMNVEV in the germline V gene (reference sequence). The length of the CDR3 is 13 residues. The CDR3 loop reads CASSRAGTYEQYF. CDR3 coding DNA: TGTGCCAGCAGTCGGGCAGGGACTTACGAGCAGTACTTC.

The gene calls are TRBV27 and TRBJ1-2, with a weak D call TRBD1 (6 bases). Per germline, CDR1 MNHEY and CDR2 SMNVEV (reference sequence). The CDR3 has 12 amino acids. Trimming removed 6 bases at V and 6 bases at J, with 11 bases between. The CDR3 sequence: CASSPRGNGYTF. The CDR3 nucleotides read TGTGCCAGCAGCCCCAGGGGAAATGGCTACACCTTC.

This chain joins TRBV11-2 and TRBJ2-3; 8 bases match TRBD2. This CDR3 region has 18 residues. Germline V gene sequence: CDR1 SGHAT, CDR2 FQNNGV. V lost 1 base to trimming and J lost 2 bases; unmatched junction nucleotides: 11. This chain's CDR3 is CASSLGLGGGPYTDTQYF. The CDR3, as DNA: TGTGCCAGCAGCTTAGGATTAGGCGGGGGGCCTTACACAGATACGCAGTATTTT. The full variable domain, rest sourced from reference TRBV11-2 and TRBJ2-3, is EAGVAQSPRYKIIEKRQSVAFWCNPISGHATLYWYQQILGQGPKLLIQFQNNGVVDDSQLPKDRFSAERLKGVDSTLKIQPAKLEDSAVYLCASSLGLGGGPYTDTQYFGPGTRLTVL.

The V call is TRBV30, the J call TRBJ1-1; TRBD1 is a possible D gene (5 bases). The CDR3 extends over 13 amino acids. Germline CDR1 reads GTSNPN; CDR2 reads SVGIG (reference sequence). V was shortened by 0 bases and J by 3 bases, with 8 bases between the two germline ends. DNA for the CDR3: TGTGCCTGGAGTGTGGGGCTAGACACTGAAGCTTTCTTT. The encoded protein is CAWSVGLDTEAFF.

V is TRBV29-1 and J is TRBJ2-7; D is possibly TRBD1 (6 bases). The germline gives CDR1 SQVTM, CDR2 ANQGSEA. V dropped 7 bases and J dropped 3 bases, with 10 bases sitting between them. CDR3 length equals 11 residues. The CDR3 protein is CSAVDSYEQYF. The CDR3 coding sequence is TGCAGCGCCGTGGACAGCTACGAGCAGTACTTC.

The chain links TRBV13 to TRBJ1-1; 8 bases are shared with TRBD1. The CDR3 has 12 amino acids. Per germline, CDR1 PRHDT and CDR2 FYEKMQ (reference sequence). After removal of 5 bases from V and 11 bases from J, the junction contained 7 bases not matched to a gene. The CDR3 DNA reads as TGTGCCAGCAGCAAAGGACAGGGAGGCGCTTTCTTT. Its translation is CASSKGQGGAFF.

The chain links TRBV29-1 to TRBJ1-2, with D possibly being TRBD1 (5 bases). Germline CDR1 and CDR2: SQVTM and ANQGSEA. This CDR3 comprises 11 residues. Trimming pared 7 bases from V and 4 bases from J, leaving 10 bases between. The CDR3 nucleotides are TGCAGCGCTGATGGGGGCTATGGCTACACCTTC. Protein: CSADGGYGYTF.

This chain uses TRBV7-9 with TRBJ2-3; 9 bases fit TRBD1. Germline CDR1 reads SEHNR; CDR2 reads FQNEAQ (reference sequence). V lost 6 bases and J lost 6; bases outside the gene matches: 10. This CDR3 spans 15 amino acids. Written as DNA, the CDR3 is TGTGCCAGCAGACACCGGGACAGGGTTTTCGATACGCAGTATTTT. Translating gives CASRHRDRVFDTQYF.

The V and J genes are TRBV5-1 and TRBJ2-2; D is undetermined. The CDR3 loop spans 15 amino acids. The germline V and J ends were trimmed by 5 bases and 2 bases, with 13 bases remaining between them. Germline assignment: CDR1 SGHRS and CDR2 YFSETQ. Here the CDR3 reads CASRSLGRNTGELFF. The CDR3 nucleotides read TGCGCCAGCAGATCACTGGGTAGAAACACCGGGGAGCTGTTTTTT.